Listed below are T cell receptor beta chains from one sample, sequenced in a study of cytomegalovirus exposure and HLA in healthy donors. TCRdb keeps only in-frame clones here, not all; method: immunoSEQ multiplex PCR. The sample comprises 100,000 to 150,000 clones, approximately 80% of which are singletons, and roughly 6% rests with the top ten. The sample comprised PBMCs. These receptors were taken from a young man in good health and CMV-seropositive. CDR3s leave out the opening cysteine and the closing phenylalanine or tryptophan.

TRBV6-1	TRBJ1-1	ASSEAGQVNTEAF
TRBV2	TRBJ1-3	ASRPGLAGNTIY
TRBV6-1	TRBJ2-7	ASSPTGGSYEQY
TRBV5-1	TRBJ2-1	ASSLSVGGEDEQF
TRBV15	TRBJ2-2	ATSARRGNTGELF
TRBV27	TRBJ2-7	ASSLGGTIGYEQY
TRBV9	TRBJ2-3	ASSPTDSPSTDTQY
TRBV28	TRBJ1-2	ATRQTLGYGYT
TRBV9	TRBJ2-1	ASSVAGGQAQKQF
TRBV5-4	TRBJ2-1	ASSATDRHNEQF
TRBV5-4	TRBJ2-1	ASSAAGQGNEQF
TRBV27	TRBJ2-3	ASSLRGTSGGTDTQY
TRBV2	TRBJ2-1	ASSERAGALNEQF
TRBV6-1	TRBJ1-5	ASNPTGSNQPQH
TRBV4-2	TRBJ2-3	ASSQVQREGPDTQY
TRBV11-3	TRBJ2-6	ASSSFLLSGANGLT
TRBV10-3	TRBJ1-6	AIGQVKNSPLH
TRBV29-1	TRBJ1-2	SAGGGQLLEGYT
TRBV10-3	TRBJ2-7	AISEGGGGGEQY
TRBV19	TRBJ2-7	ASTGRERYEQY
TRBV19	TRBJ1-2	ASSQPRTGAPASGYT
TRBV27	TRBJ1-5	ASSTGTGGSQPQH
TRBV20-1	TRBJ1-1	SATGYTEAF
TRBV5-1	TRBJ2-1	ASSIGLPLAGGADEQF
TRBV12-5	TRBJ1-1	AAFEGVMNTEAF
TRBV2	TRBJ2-6	AIRAASGANVLT
TRBV9	TRBJ2-1	ASSSHAGGSYNEQF
TRBV27	TRBJ1-4	ASRGGSGTRSEKLF
TRBV9	TRBJ1-2	ASSARSSGGFSYGYT
TRBV28	TRBJ1-2	ASSYEDRWNYGYT
TRBV6-6	TRBJ1-2	ASTVLKGARTNGYT
TRBV27	TRBJ1-6	ASRRQALNSPLH
TRBV28	TRBJ2-7	ASRRQKAYEQY
TRBV29-1	TRBJ1-1	SVEQGALNTEAF
TRBV2	TRBJ2-7	ASSLDSQGDEY
TRBV19	TRBJ2-2	ASSRGELF
TRBV7-6	TRBJ2-1	ASSERPRTSGISYNEQF
TRBV15	TRBJ1-2	ATSRGGGGTDYGYT